The clone carrying this TCR beta chain came up a few times. Its antigen is as yet unknown. This record comes from a study of T-cell reconstitution after alpha-beta-depleted transplantation in children. Study results and limitations: Expanded clones from the graft, numbering several hundred, reportedly supplied alpha-beta T cells about two months after transplant. T cells produced anew were the main source of T-cell counts and diversity one year after transplant. Several patients had high TCRbeta diversity at day 60; it came from surviving recipient T cells and thymic progenitors.

As it was prepared, the TCRbeta library received unique molecular identifiers. TCRdb reanalysed the PCR reads using MiXCR and keeps one entry per CDR3 protein. The sample has a few hundred thousand distinct CDR3 sequences; approximately 7% are singletons. The germline V gene encodes CDR1 MRHNA and CDR2 SNTAGT. The junction had 6 bases not matched to a gene; V was cut back by 2 bases and J by 3 bases. The CDR3 has 15 amino acids. The chain combines TRBV6-4 with TRBJ1-2; 7 nucleotides line up with TRBD1. The sequenced sample was PBMCs, obtained before TCRalphabeta/CD19-depleted stem cell transplant. The clonotype originates from a boy between 2 and 10 years old with acute lymphoblastic leukemia, due to receive a stem cell transplant. The DNA of the CDR3 is TGTGCCAGCAGTGACCCAGCTACAGGGGACTATGGCTACACCTTC. It translates to CASSDPATGDYGYTF.